This TCR beta chain emerged from a study of blood T cell repertoires in COVID-19. Generated by immunoSEQ multiplex PCR, the TCRdb table keeps only in-frame clones and is missing some. The sample lists 90,000 to 100,000 clones; about four fifths were seen once. Looked up from germline, CDR1 is SGHTA and CDR2 is FQGNSA. V dropped 0 bases and J dropped 2; count of bases not matched to a gene: 9. The CDR3 runs to 18 residues. Sequenced sample: peripheral blood. This chain joins TRBV7-2 and TRBJ2-5; TRBD1 agrees at 10 bases. This receptor was obtained from a man aged 65 to 85 with active or convalescent COVID-19. DNA for the CDR3: TGTGCCAGCAGCTTAGCCGTATCGACAGGGGGCTTACAAGAGACCCAGTACTTC. Amino acids: CASSLAVSTGGLQETQYF.